The present T cell receptor (beta chain) was sequenced within a study of PD-L1 blockade in urothelial cancer. Specified time point: peripheral blood 6 weeks after treatment start. The CDR3 runs to 16 residues. Trimming cost V 0 bases and J 1 base, with 12 bases left between them. Germline CDR1 and CDR2: MNHNY and SVGAGI (reference sequence). Clones were sequenced by immunoSEQ multiplex PCR, and TCRdb holds only the in-frame ones, with some missing. This table has 35,000 to 40,000 clones, 65% to 90% appearing once. The sequence derives from a man aged 55 to 70 with urothelial cancer. The chain joins TRBV6-6 to TRBJ1-1; D remains ambiguous. The sample was PBMCs, taken around atezolizumab (anti-PD-L1) treatment. Here the CDR3 reads CASSYSSWGGNTEAFF. The CDR3 DNA sequence: TGTGCCAGCAGTTACTCGAGTTGGGGAGGGAACACTGAAGCTTTCTTT.